This T cell receptor beta chain was documented in a study of control samples from healthy donors and cancer patients. The V and J ends lost 3 bases and 3 bases respectively, with 12 bases between them. The CDR3 loop spans 15 amino acids. The germline CDR1 and CDR2 sequences are LNHDA and SQIVND (reference sequence). This clone rates as medium-sized. Clones were sequenced by immunoSEQ multiplex PCR, and TCRdb holds only the in-frame ones, with some missing. The sample holds about 130,000 clones, about 90% seen once. The TCR originated in a man younger than 35 in good health. The rearrangement joins TRBV19 to TRBJ1-5; the D gene is possibly TRBD1 (5 bases). The sample comprised blood. CDR3 loop: CASSMGRGDNQPQHF. CDR3 in DNA: TGTGCCAGTAGTATGGGGCGGGGGGACAATCAGCCCCAGCATTTT.